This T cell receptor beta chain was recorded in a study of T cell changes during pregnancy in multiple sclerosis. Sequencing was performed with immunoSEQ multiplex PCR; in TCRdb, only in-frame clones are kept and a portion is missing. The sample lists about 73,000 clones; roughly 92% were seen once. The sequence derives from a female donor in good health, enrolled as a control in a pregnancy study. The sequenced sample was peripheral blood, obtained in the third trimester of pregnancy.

CDR3 nucleotides: TGTGCCAGCAGCCAGCCCGGGGGGGTCTCACCCCTCCACTTT. Protein: CASSQPGGVSPLHF. The chain carries TRBV14 and TRBJ1-6, with a weak D call TRBD1 (5 bases). V dropped 3 bases and J dropped 10 bases, with 13 bases sitting between them. The length of the CDR3 is 14 residues. Per the germline V gene, CDR1 is SGHDN and CDR2 is FVKESK.